This T cell receptor (beta chain) was observed in a study of beta chain features in type 1 diabetes. This clone has just a few counts. Its antigen is currently unknown. Study-wide findings and caveats: Naive, central memory and regulatory TCRB repertoires appeared more similar among patients than healthy donors.

Germline loops: CDR1 SNHLY, CDR2 FYNNEI. V lost 3 bases and J lost 3; bases outside the gene matches: 8. The CDR3 runs to 16 residues. Expressed TCRB transcripts were sequenced, since all the RNA that had been isolated was reverse transcribed. Naive, central memory and regulatory T cell samples came to a mean of around 3.5 million reads. TCRdb keeps only in-frame clones here, not all; method: immunoSEQ multiplex PCR. The data contain some 160,000 clones, approximately 9% of them singletons. The specimen was central memory CD4+ T cells from blood. The V and J genes are TRBV2 and TRBJ2-3; 8 bases align to TRBD2. The clonotype originates from a woman aged 18-29 years in good health. CDR3 protein: CASSDGSGLVTDTQYF. The CDR3 coding sequence is TGTGCCAGCAGTGACGGTTCGGGACTAGTAACAGATACGCAGTATTTT.